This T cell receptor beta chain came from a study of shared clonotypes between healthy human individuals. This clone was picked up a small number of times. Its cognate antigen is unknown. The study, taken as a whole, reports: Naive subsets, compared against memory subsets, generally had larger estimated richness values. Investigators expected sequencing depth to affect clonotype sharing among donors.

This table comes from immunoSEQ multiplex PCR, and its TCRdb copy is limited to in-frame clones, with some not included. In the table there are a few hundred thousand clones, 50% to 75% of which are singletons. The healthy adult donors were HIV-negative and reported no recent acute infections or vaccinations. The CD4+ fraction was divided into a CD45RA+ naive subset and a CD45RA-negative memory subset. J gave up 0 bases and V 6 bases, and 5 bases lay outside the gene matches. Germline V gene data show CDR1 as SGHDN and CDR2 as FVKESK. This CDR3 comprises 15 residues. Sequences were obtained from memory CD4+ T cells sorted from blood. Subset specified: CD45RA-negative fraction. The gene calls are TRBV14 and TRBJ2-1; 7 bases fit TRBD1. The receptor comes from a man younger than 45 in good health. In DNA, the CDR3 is TGTGCCAGCAGGTCTACAGGGGCCTCCTACAATGAGCAGTTCTTC. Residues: CASRSTGASYNEQFF.